Below, 24 T cell receptor beta chains from the same sample are listed, as sequenced in a study of blood T cell repertoires in COVID-19 (dated by TCRdb to between 2020 and 2021). Library generation was performed with the immunoSEQ multiplex PCR assay. TCRdb carries this immuneACCESS record with in-frame sequences only. Its versions omit some clonotypes, under half of them owing to an unresolved V gene in the studies checked, with the rest unexplained. The sample profile shows 200,000 to 300,000 clones; roughly 79% of them were found once. The ten largest clones capture roughly 7.4% of the sample. The specimen sequenced was peripheral blood. These receptor sequences come from a woman of 80 years or more with COVID-19, enrolled during active disease.

The V call is TRBV7-9, the J call TRBJ1-1; D gene uncertain. The V end lost 3 bases, the J end lost 3 bases, and 5 bases lay between the germline ends. CDR1 and CDR2 (germline): SEHNR, FQNEAQ (reference sequence). This CDR3 contains 12 residues. CDR3 sequence (DNA): TGTGCCAGCAGCTTCGGGGACACTGAAGCTTTCTTT. Its translation: CASSFGDTEAFF.

This clone was observed a few times. The V call is TRBV4-1, the J call TRBJ1-1; D is perhaps TRBD1 (6 bases). The germline CDR1 and CDR2 sequences are MGHRA and YSYEKL. V lost 4 bases and J lost 0, with 12 bases in between. The CDR3 totals 15 residues. CDR3 sequence (DNA): TGCGCCAGCAGCCTACCGGACAGATTGAACACTGAAGCTTTCTTT. Protein: CASSLPDRLNTEAFF.

The chain carries TRBV5-6 and TRBJ1-1; no clear D gene. The CDR3 spans 14 residues. V lost 2 bases and J 4 bases, leaving 12 bases between the germline ends. From germline, CDR1 is SGHDT and CDR2 YYEEEE. The CDR3 DNA reads TGTGCCAGCAGCTTAAATGGGCTTGGCACTGAAGCTTTCTTT. Translation gives CASSLNGLGTEAFF.

The chain joins TRBV4-2 to TRBJ1-2; D gene ambiguous. Between the trimmed V and J ends, which lost 1 base and 0 bases, there was a span of 9 bases. Germline loops: CDR1 LGHNA, CDR2 YNFKEQ. The CDR3 runs to 15 residues. Here the CDR3 reads CASSQAFLSNYGYTF. The DNA for the CDR3 is TGTGCCAGCAGCCAAGCCTTTCTTTCTAACTATGGCTACACCTTC.

V and J are TRBV18 and TRBJ2-1; TRBD2 matches 7 bases. This CDR3 spans 20 amino acids. V gave up 4 bases and J gave up 0 bases; unmatched junction bases: 18. CDR1 is KGHSH and CDR2 is LQKENI in the germline V gene. The CDR3 here is CASSRQTTASGGGSYNEQFF. DNA of the CDR3: TGTGCCAGCTCACGTCAAACGACAGCGTCGGGAGGCGGCTCCTACAATGAGCAGTTCTTC.

This clone was recorded at least ten times. This chain uses TRBV5-6 with TRBJ1-5; TRBD1 matches at 8 bases. The V segment lost 4 bases and the J segment 4 bases; nucleotides outside the gene matches: 4. CDR1 SGHDT and CDR2 YYEEEE come from the germline V gene. The CDR3 length is 14 residues. The chain's CDR3 is CASSTRQGNQPQHF. DNA for the CDR3: TGTGCCAGCAGCACTCGACAGGGGAATCAGCCCCAGCATTTT.

The genes are TRBV28 and TRBJ1-6, with 9 bases identical to TRBD1. Germline V lookup: CDR1 MDHEN, CDR2 SYDVKM. The CDR3 sequence is 16 residues long. V trimming: 10 bases; J trimming: 10 bases; junction bases outside the gene matches: 17. CDR3 in amino acids: CATFSGTGKSRSPLHF. CDR3 in DNA: TGTGCCACCTTCTCTGGGACAGGGAAGTCACGGTCACCCCTCCACTTT. Using reference TRBV28 and TRBJ1-6 for the parts outside the CDR3, the full variable domain is DVKVTQSSRYLVKRTGEKVFLECVQDMDHENMFWYRQDPGLGLRLIYFSYDVKMKEKGDIPEGYSVSREKKERFSLILESASTNQTSMYLCATFSGTGKSRSPLHFGNGTRLTVT.

There are a few counts of this clone. The chain has TRBV4-3 and TRBJ1-5; D perhaps matches TRBD1 (6 bases). Germline CDR1 reads LGHNA; CDR2 reads YSLEER. The length of the CDR3 is 15 residues. Trimming took 0 bases from V and 6 from J, leaving 12 bases between them. Here the CDR3 DNA reads TGCGCCAGCAGCCAAGATAGGGGGGGTGGTCAGCCCCAGCATTTT. Its translation: CASSQDRGGGQPQHF.

This clone was found a few times. The V gene is TRBV19, the J gene TRBJ1-2; D gene uncertain. The V end lost 6 bases, the J end lost 4 bases, and 12 bases lay between the germline ends. From germline, CDR1 is LNHDA and CDR2 SQIVND (reference sequence). This CDR3 contains 13 residues. In nucleotides, the CDR3 is TGTGCCAGTAGCACCCAGGTCACCTATGGCTACACCTTC. It encodes CASSTQVTYGYTF.

The J gene is TRBJ2-2, the V gene TRBV28; D remains ambiguous. Trimming left V 7 bases short and J 3 bases short, with 9 bases between. This CDR3 is 13 amino acids long. Germline V gene data show CDR1 as MDHEN and CDR2 as SYDVKM. CDR3 residues: CASIKTDTGELFF. Written as DNA, the CDR3 is TGTGCCAGCATCAAGACTGACACCGGGGAGCTGTTTTTT.

The chain joins TRBV28 to TRBJ2-6, with TRBD2 identical over 13 bases. CDR1 and CDR2 from the germline V gene are MDHEN and SYDVKM. V trimming: 1 base; J trimming: 0 bases; junction bases outside the gene matches: 18. The CDR3 sequence is 24 residues long. CDR3 DNA sequence: TGTGCCAGCAGTTTATACCACCCACCCGAACTAGCGGGAGGGACACACTCTGGGGCCAACGTCCTGACTTTC. Its translation: CASSLYHPPELAGGTHSGANVLTF.

The rearrangement joins TRBV19 to TRBJ2-2; D perhaps matches TRBD2 (6 bases). V shed 10 bases and J shed 2 bases, with 11 bases lying between them. Germline CDR1 LNHDA, CDR2 SQIVND (reference sequence). CDR3 length: 13 residues. CDR3 DNA sequence: TGTGCCACCGGGGGTCCCAACACCGGGGAGCTGTTTTTT. This encodes CATGGPNTGELFF.

A word on this clone: Other DNA sequences from this sample encode an identical CDR3 as well. The rearrangement links TRBV3-1 (or the pseudogene TRBV3-2) to TRBJ1-4, with unresolved D. The germline V gene encodes CDR1 LGHDT and CDR2 YNNKEL (reference sequence). This CDR3 has 13 residues. The V end was cut by 1 base, the J end by 5 bases, with 5 bases between. CDR3 nucleotide sequence: TGTGCCAGCAGCCAAGCGGGGAATGAAAAACTGTTTTTT. It yields the protein CASSQAGNEKLFF.

The rearrangement uses TRBV5-1 and TRBJ2-2; 7 bases line up with TRBD1. With 6 bases clipped from V and 6 bases from J, the junction kept 8 bases outside the gene matches. The germline CDR1 and CDR2 sequences are SGHRS and YFSETQ. The CDR3 totals 14 residues. The CDR3 here is CASMKGGASGELFF. CDR3 DNA sequence: TGCGCCAGCATGAAAGGGGGCGCTTCCGGGGAGCTGTTTTTT. The whole variable domain, filled in from reference TRBV5-1 and TRBJ2-2, reads KAGVTQTPRYLIKTRGQQVTLSCSPISGHRSVSWYQQTPGQGLQFLFEYFSETQRNKGNFPGRFSGRQFSNSRSEMNVSTLELGDSALYLCASMKGGASGELFFGEGSRLTVL.

This sequence joins TRBV24-1 and TRBJ2-1, with 7 bases identical to TRBD1. This CDR3 is built from 14 residues. CDR1 is KGHDR and CDR2 is SFDVKD in the germline V gene. Trimming cost V 4 bases and J 8 bases; bases outside gene matches: 7. CDR3 residues: CATSDPDRVDEQFF. The CDR3 DNA reads as TGTGCCACCAGTGACCCCGACAGGGTTGATGAGCAGTTCTTC.

This clone was seen only a few times. The V call is TRBV25-1, the J call TRBJ1-6, with unresolved D. Germline V gene sequence: CDR1 MGHDK, CDR2 SYGVNS. Trimming took off 3 bases at V and 4 bases at J, with 7 bases between the two ends. The CDR3 loop spans 14 amino acids. CDR3 coding DNA: TGTGCCAGCAGTGATCCACAGTATAATTCACCCCTCCACTTT. Protein sequence: CASSDPQYNSPLHF.

The chain is built from TRBV20-1 and TRBJ1-6; D uncertain. This CDR3 contains 13 residues. Looked up from germline, CDR1 is DFQATT and CDR2 is SNEGSKA (reference sequence). Trimming cost V 3 bases and J 10 bases, with 13 bases left between them. DNA for the CDR3: TGCAGTGCTAGTCGGCAGGCCCCCTCACCCCTCCACTTT. This sequence encodes CSASRQAPSPLHF.

CDR3: CAWRGQSYEQYF. The CDR3 DNA reads as TGTGCCTGGAGAGGACAGTCCTACGAGCAGTACTTC. The V and J genes are TRBV30 and TRBJ2-7, with D possibly being TRBD1 (6 bases). The ends were cut back, 3 bases at V and 1 base at J, with 7 bases in the middle. Germline lookup yields CDR1 GTSNPN and CDR2 SVGIG (reference sequence). This CDR3 spans 12 amino acids.

J is TRBJ2-7 and V is TRBV11-2; D remains unclear. CDR3 size: 13 residues. The ends were cut back, 1 base at V and 3 bases at J, with 7 bases in the middle. Germline V gives CDR1 SGHAT, CDR2 FQNNGV. This chain's CDR3 is CASSLVLVYEQYF. CDR3 nucleotides: TGTGCCAGCAGCTTAGTCCTAGTCTACGAGCAGTACTTC.

The V and J genes are TRBV7-9 and TRBJ2-7; D possibly corresponds to TRBD1 (6 bases). V was cut by 6 bases and J by 2 bases, with 14 bases left in between. Germline CDR1 SEHNR, CDR2 FQNEAQ (reference sequence). CDR3 length equals 14 residues. CDR3 DNA: TGTGCCAGCAGGGGAGACAGGCATCCCTACGAGCAGTACTTC. Protein product: CASRGDRHPYEQYF.

J is TRBJ1-5 and V is TRBV7-2, with TRBD1 as a possible D gene (6 bases). Germline V gene data show CDR1 as SGHTA and CDR2 as FQGNSA. The CDR3 has 16 amino acids. V was clipped by 1 base and J by 6 bases, with 16 bases between them. The DNA of the CDR3 is TGTGCCAGCAGCTTAGAGTCCAGGGGATTCGGTCAGCCCCAGCATTTT. Amino acids: CASSLESRGFGQPQHF.

The chain's CDR3 is CASSPQGAPNEQFF. The CDR3 nucleotides read TGTGCCAGCTCACCACAAGGGGCCCCCAATGAGCAGTTCTTC. The chain employs TRBV18 and TRBJ2-1, with D possibly being TRBD1 (5 bases). V was cut by 1 base and J by 6 bases, with 10 bases left in between. CDR3 length: 14 residues. The germline CDR1 and CDR2 sequences are KGHSH and LQKENI. The full variable domain, its missing parts supplied by reference TRBV18 and TRBJ2-1, is NAGVMQNPRHLVRRRGQEARLRCSPMKGHSHVYWYRQLPEEGLKFMVYLQKENIIDESGMPKERFSAEFPKEGPSILRIQQVVRGDSAAYFCASSPQGAPNEQFFGPGTRLTVL.

The rearrangement joins TRBV5-4 to TRBJ1-2; D remains unclear. Germline V gene data show CDR1 as SGHNT and CDR2 as YYREEE (reference sequence). CDR3 length: 15 residues. Trimming took 4 bases from V and 0 from J, leaving 13 bases between them. Here the CDR3 DNA reads TGTGCCAGCAGCGCGCCAGGTATAGCTAACTATGGCTACACCTTC. It translates to CASSAPGIANYGYTF.

This chain connects TRBV10-3 to TRBJ2-2; the D gene is possibly TRBD1 (6 bases). The CDR3 sequence is 16 residues long. Trimming removed 0 bases at V and 7 bases at J, with 15 bases between. Germline CDR1 and CDR2: ENHRY and SYGVKD. The CDR3 nucleotides read TGTGCCATCAGTGAGTCGAGCAACAGGGCCTTCGGGGAGCTGTTTTTT. The encoded protein is CAISESSNRAFGELFF.